Listed below are T cell receptor beta chains from one sample, sequenced in a study of blood T cell repertoires in COVID-19. Data came from immunoSEQ multiplex PCR; TCRdb stores just in-frame clones and leaves some out. The sample holds approximately 65,000 clones, less than 95% seen once. The specimen sequenced was peripheral blood. These receptors were taken from a woman younger than 30 with acute or convalescent COVID-19. Each CDR3 is given with its conserved first and last residue. The D gene is left open where the match is weak. Expanded clones are given a class, and other clones once, few, many or no size at all.

D	size	V	J	DNA	CDR3
.	.	TRBV19	TRBJ1-2	TGTGCCAGTAGTCCGACGGGGGGTAACTATGGCTACACCTTC	CASSPTGGNYGYTF
.	.	TRBV28	TRBJ2-1	TGTGCCAGCACTCCGGACTTGAGCTCCTACAATGAGCAGTTCTTC	CASTPDLSSYNEQFF
.	.	TRBV3-1/TRBV3-2	TRBJ2-1	TGTGCCAGCAGCCAAGACAGGGTGGGTTATGAGCAGTTCTTC	CASSQDRVGYEQFF
.	.	TRBV19	TRBJ1-1	TGTGCCAGCGAGTCCCGGGTGAACACTGAAGCTTTCTTT	CASESRVNTEAFF
TRBD2	once	TRBV29-1	TRBJ2-1	TGCAGCGTTGAAGGGGGGGGAGGCGGGAGAAGGAATGAGCAGTTCTTC	CSVEGGGGGRRNEQFF
TRBD1	.	TRBV6-5	TRBJ2-7	TGTGCCAGCAGCCGGACAGGGGGGCGCGAGCAGTACTTC	CASSRTGGREQYF
.	large	TRBV7-2	TRBJ1-2	TGTGCCAGCAGCACCCGGGACTTCGTTATTGATGGCTACACCTTC	CASSTRDFVIDGYTF
.	.	TRBV20-1	TRBJ1-1	TGCAGTGCTAGTTCTGAGGCTGAAGCTTTCTTT	CSASSEAEAFF
.	.	TRBV7-2	TRBJ1-3	TGTGCCAGCAGCTTTTCGTCAGGAGGTTCTGGAAACACCATATATTTT	CASSFSSGGSGNTIYF
TRBD2	.	TRBV19	TRBJ2-3	TGTGCCACTAGCGGGATCAGCACAGATACGCAGTATTTT	CATSGISTDTQYF
.	.	TRBV10-3	TRBJ1-1	TGTGCCATCAGAGAACAGGAGAACACTGAAGCTTTCTTT	CAIREQENTEAFF
TRBD2	.	TRBV5-1	TRBJ2-2	TGCGCCAGCAGCTCACAGACTAGCGGGGGCTTCAGCGGGGAGCTGTTTTTT	CASSSQTSGGFSGELFF
TRBD2	.	TRBV18	TRBJ2-1	TGTGCCAGCTCACGCCTGAGTAGCGGGGGGCGGAGTGAGCAGTTCTTC	CASSRLSSGGRSEQFF
.	once	TRBV6-2/TRBV6-3	TRBJ2-1	TGTGCCAGCAGTTACTCCTCAGGTAATGAGCAGTTCTTC	CASSYSSGNEQFF
.	.	TRBV9	TRBJ2-2	TGTGCCAGCAGCGTAAAACTAGACACCGGGGAGCTGTTTTTT	CASSVKLDTGELFF
.	.	TRBV4-1	TRBJ1-5	TGCGCCAGCAGCCTCCTGGCGGGGGCCGGCAATCAGCCCCAGCATTTT	CASSLLAGAGNQPQHF
.	.	TRBV7-2	TRBJ2-1	TGTGCCAGCAGCTTGCCCGCCTTCGGGGGGCCGTACAATGAGCAGTTCTTC	CASSLPAFGGPYNEQFF
.	.	TRBV7-6	TRBJ2-5	TGTGCCAGCAGCGACATCACGGGGAACCCAGAGACCCAGTACTTC	CASSDITGNPETQYF
TRBD1	.	TRBV6-1	TRBJ2-7	TGTGCCAGCAGTGAAGGTGGGACAGGCTTATACGAGCAGTACTTC	CASSEGGTGLYEQYF
TRBD2	.	TRBV10-2	TRBJ2-1	TGCGCCAGCAGTCTAGCGGGGGGGAACGGTGAGCAGTTCTTC	CASSLAGGNGEQFF
.	.	TRBV27	TRBJ2-1	TGTGCCAGCAGTTTCTTCGATGAGCAGTTCTTC	CASSFFDEQFF
.	.	TRBV30	TRBJ1-3	TGTGCCATCCGGACAGTTGTAGATGGGAACACCATATATTTT	CAIRTVVDGNTIYF
TRBD1	.	TRBV11-2	TRBJ2-3	TGTGCCAGCAGCTCATCCGGGACAGGGATAGATACGCAGTATTTT	CASSSSGTGIDTQYF
TRBD1	.	TRBV29-1	TRBJ2-3	TGCAGCGTGGAAACTACAGGGGCAGATACGCAGTATTTT	CSVETTGADTQYF
.	.	TRBV15	TRBJ2-3	TGTGCCACCTCCTTGGGCTTCAGCCCAGATACGCAGTATTTT	CATSLGFSPDTQYF
.	.	TRBV15	TRBJ1-5	TGTGCCACCAGCAGAGATCGGGTCGAAAGTCAGCCCCAGCATTTT	CATSRDRVESQPQHF
TRBD2	.	TRBV7-9	TRBJ2-1	TGTGCCAGCAGCCCAGGACTAGCGGGAGAAGTCGATGAGCAGTTCTTC	CASSPGLAGEVDEQFF
TRBD1	.	TRBV6-6	TRBJ2-7	TGTGCCAGCAGACGCTGGACAGGGGGCTCCTACGAGCAGTACTTC	CASRRWTGGSYEQYF
.	.	TRBV7-2	TRBJ1-2	TGTGCCAGCAGCGCGGGACGGACGAACTATGGCTACACCTTC	CASSAGRTNYGYTF
.	.	TRBV19	TRBJ1-2	TGTGCCAGTAGTACTACAGTTAACTATGGCTACACCTTC	CASSTTVNYGYTF
TRBD1	.	TRBV5-1	TRBJ2-5	TGCGCCAGCAGCTTTACAGGGGGCTACCAAGAGACCCAGTACTTC	CASSFTGGYQETQYF
.	.	TRBV27	TRBJ2-1	TGTGCCAGCAGTAGCGGTGGCTCCTACAATGAGCAGTTCTTC	CASSSGGSYNEQFF
TRBD1	.	TRBV29-1	TRBJ1-1	TGCAGCGTTGAACAGGGGGCCGGGGAAGCTTTCTTT	CSVEQGAGEAFF
.	.	TRBV5-4	TRBJ1-1	TGTGCCAGCAGCTTGGAGTCGAGAAGCACTGAAGCTTTCTTT	CASSLESRSTEAFF
TRBD1	.	TRBV5-6	TRBJ1-4	TGTGCCAGCAGCTTGGCCGGGACAGGAAATGAAAAACTGTTTTTT	CASSLAGTGNEKLFF
.	.	TRBV4-1	TRBJ2-3	TGCGCCAGCAGCCAAGCGGGACAAGGAATCACAGATACGCAGTATTTT	CASSQAGQGITDTQYF
TRBD2	once	TRBV28	TRBJ2-5	TGTGCCAGCAAGACTAGCGGGGGACGTCAAGAGACCCAGTACTTC	CASKTSGGRQETQYF
TRBD1	.	TRBV5-6	TRBJ1-2	TGTGCCAGCAGCCTGGGATGGACAGGAAGTAACTATGGCTACACCTTC	CASSLGWTGSNYGYTF
TRBD2	.	TRBV10-2	TRBJ2-1	TGCGCCAGTAGGACTAGCGGAAGAAACAATGAGCAGTTCTTC	CASRTSGRNNEQFF
TRBD1	few	TRBV11-2	TRBJ1-6	TGTGCCAGCAGACAAGTCAGGGGGCACAATTCACCCCTCCACTTT	CASRQVRGHNSPLHF
.	.	TRBV2	TRBJ1-4	TGTGCCAGCAGTGAACCACAGGTTGCAACTAATGAAAAACTGTTTTTT	CASSEPQVATNEKLFF